The 27 T cell receptor beta chains below come from one sample, sequenced in a study of T cell responses to AZD1222 COVID-19 vaccine (dated by TCRdb to the early 2020s). The sample's time point label, in plain terms: about 28 days (+/-7) after the second vaccine dose. Receptors were amplified or captured by the immunoSEQ multiplex PCR assay. TCRdb provides this immuneACCESS table in a form limited to in-frame rearrangements. Some clones are lacking; in checked studies, under half of them reflect an unresolved V gene, and why the rest are absent is not known. Within this sample are tens of thousands of clones, with 85% to 90% of them counted one time only. The ten largest clones represent about 9.6% of the sample. Specimen: peripheral blood, collected 28 days after the second AZD1222 dose. The receptors stem from an adult who received the AZD1222 COVID-19 vaccine.

This clone appeared once. The chain links TRBV28 to TRBJ1-2, with a weak D call TRBD1 (6 bases). V was trimmed by 6 bases and J by 4 bases, leaving 15 bases between them. This CDR3 is built from 14 residues. From germline, CDR1 is MDHEN and CDR2 SYDVKM. The CDR3 DNA reads as TGTGCCAGCAGCCGAGGGGGGAACGGCTATGGCTACACCTTC. Its protein product is CASSRGGNGYGYTF.

The chain is built from TRBV6-5 and TRBJ1-5; maybe TRBD1 (5 bases). Germline CDR1 MNHEY, CDR2 SVGAGI. V dropped 5 bases and J dropped 4 bases, with 15 bases sitting between them. This CDR3 is 15 amino acids long. CDR3 coding DNA: TGTGCCAGCAGTCCTACAGGTCCCGAGAATCAGCCCCAGCATTTT. It translates to CASSPTGPENQPQHF.

This chain uses TRBV18 with TRBJ2-5; D unresolved. The CDR3 extends over 13 amino acids. V gave up 3 bases and J gave up 2 bases, with 7 bases separating them. Germline-derived CDR1 and CDR2 are KGHSH and LQKENI. CDR3 amino acids: CASSPLGQETQYF. CDR3 DNA sequence: TGTGCCAGCTCACCTCTGGGACAAGAGACCCAGTACTTC.

The V call is TRBV19, the J call TRBJ1-2; 7 bases line up with TRBD1. The CDR3 runs 14 residues. V lost 7 bases and J lost 2; bases outside the gene matches: 7. Per germline, CDR1 LNHDA and CDR2 SQIVND (reference sequence). CDR3 sequence reads: CASTPTGRNYGYTF. The DNA for the CDR3 is TGTGCCAGTACTCCGACAGGGAGGAACTATGGCTACACCTTC.

The chain employs TRBV13 and TRBJ1-2; D is unclear. Deletions cut 4 bases from V and 8 bases from J, with 20 bases between. The CDR3 loop spans 15 amino acids. Germline loops: CDR1 PRHDT, CDR2 FYEKMQ (reference sequence). For the CDR3, the DNA is TGTGCCAGCAGCTCGGAACCGGAGGTTGGAGGGGGCTACACCTTC. Translating gives CASSSEPEVGGGYTF.

J is TRBJ2-2 and V is TRBV7-7; D may be TRBD1 or TRBD2 (5 bases each). The CDR3 covers 15 residues. Trimming pared 5 bases from V and 1 base from J, leaving 11 bases between. Germline V gives CDR1 SSHAT, CDR2 FNYEAQ (reference sequence). The CDR3 DNA reads as TGTGCCAGCAGCCCCCTGAGGGGGAACACCGGGGAGCTGTTTTTT. Translated: CASSPLRGNTGELFF.

Only one count was recorded for this clone. The CDR3 DNA follows: TGTGCCACCAGCTCTCGAGGTGCGGGGGTCACAGATACGCAGTATTTT. This codes for CATSSRGAGVTDTQYF. The chain carries TRBV15 and TRBJ2-3; 7 nucleotides line up with TRBD2. Germline trimming cut 5 bases from V and 2 bases from J; bases unmatched to any gene: 10. Germline V gene data show CDR1 as LNHNV and CDR2 as YYDKDF (reference sequence). CDR3 length equals 16 residues.

This clone was detected only a few times. The rearrangement uses TRBV15 and TRBJ1-4; 8 bases line up with TRBD1. With 0 bases clipped from V and 6 bases from J, the junction kept 12 bases outside the gene matches. This CDR3 comprises 18 residues. CDR1 is LNHNV, CDR2 YYDKDF, per germline (reference sequence). The CDR3 reads CATSRDTLSQGEDEKLFF. The CDR3 DNA sequence: TGTGCCACCAGCAGAGACACTCTCTCACAGGGGGAGGATGAAAAACTGTTTTTT.

This sequence joins TRBV4-2 and TRBJ1-4, with a tentative D call TRBD1 (5 bases). The CDR3 spans 15 residues. Germline CDR1 LGHNA, CDR2 YNFKEQ. V lost 4 bases and J lost 2, with 11 bases in between. The CDR3 DNA reads as TGTGCCAGCAGCCTCCCGGGGGGTACTAATGAAAAACTGTTTTTT. This codes for CASSLPGGTNEKLFF.

The V gene is TRBV5-6, the J gene TRBJ2-7; TRBD2 matches 9 bases. The CDR3 has 17 residues. Germline V gene lookup returns CDR1 SGHDT and CDR2 YYEEEE. V shed 4 bases, J shed 1 base, and the junction held 12 bases outside the gene matches. The CDR3 is CASSPGLAPSGSYEQYV. The CDR3 bases are TGTGCCAGCAGCCCTGGACTAGCGCCTTCGGGTTCCTACGAGCAGTACGTC.

J is TRBJ1-1 and V is TRBV6-5; D call uncertain. Germline V gives CDR1 MNHEY, CDR2 SVGAGI. V lost 10 bases and J lost 3, with 9 bases in between. CDR3 length equals 11 residues. CDR3 residues: CATSRDTEAFF. The CDR3 DNA follows: TGTGCCACTTCCCGGGACACTGAAGCTTTCTTT.

The V call is TRBV5-6, the J call TRBJ2-7, with unresolved D. CDR3 length equals 17 residues. Per the germline V gene, CDR1 is SGHDT and CDR2 is YYEEEE. V shed 0 bases and J shed 7 bases, with 23 bases lying between them. This CDR3 is CASSLGAGVSFVGEQYV. The CDR3 DNA is TGTGCCAGCAGCTTGGGGGCTGGTGTCTCCTTTGTTGGGGAGCAGTACGTC.

The chain uses TRBV10-3 and TRBJ1-5; D is undetermined. Germline loops: CDR1 ENHRY, CDR2 SYGVKD. Trimming cost V 0 bases and J 4 bases, with 10 bases left between them. This CDR3 contains 15 residues. CDR3 bases: TGTGCCATCAGTGAGTCGCGCGGCTCTAATCAGCCCCAGCATTTT. Its protein product is CAISESRGSNQPQHF.

For the CDR3, the DNA is TGTGCCAGCAGTCCCGGGACAGGGAAGACTGAAGCTTTCTTT. This gives the protein CASSPGTGKTEAFF. The chain joins TRBV2 to TRBJ1-1; the match to TRBD1 covers 9 bases. J gave up 5 bases and V 5 bases, and 6 bases lay outside the gene matches. Germline-derived CDR1 and CDR2 are SNHLY and FYNNEI. This CDR3 region has 14 residues.

V gene TRBV3-1 (or the pseudogene TRBV3-2) combines with J gene TRBJ1-2; D not resolved. The CDR3 runs to 14 residues. The V end was cut by 1 base, the J end by 8 bases, with 14 bases between. Germline V gene lookup returns CDR1 LGHDT and CDR2 YNNKEL (reference sequence). The CDR3 DNA reads TGTGCCAGCAGCCAAGCGGCACCCGGGGAAGGCTACACCTTC. Translated: CASSQAAPGEGYTF.

V and J are TRBV7-3 and TRBJ2-1; D not certain. Trimming took 5 bases from V and 2 from J, leaving 7 bases between them. The CDR3 is 13 amino acids. Germline CDR1 and CDR2: SGHTA and FQGTGA. CDR3 protein: CASSRIPYNEQFF. CDR3 DNA: TGTGCCAGCAGCCGAATCCCCTACAATGAGCAGTTCTTC. Filled out from reference TRBV7-3 and TRBJ2-1, the complete variable domain reads GAGVSQTPSNKVTEKGKYVELRCDPISGHTALYWYRQSLGQGPEFLIYFQGTGAADDSGLPNDRFFAVRPEGSVSTLKIQRTERGDSAVYLCASSRIPYNEQFFGPGTRLTVL.

The chain joins TRBV9 to TRBJ2-2, with D maybe TRBD2 (5 bases). Trimming left V 5 bases short and J 2 bases short, with 10 bases between. CDR1 is SGDLS and CDR2 is YYNGEE in the germline V gene. This CDR3 region has 14 residues. DNA for the CDR3: TGTGCCAGCAGGCGGGCTCCCAACACCGGGGAGCTGTTTTTT. This codes for CASRRAPNTGELFF.

The chain uses TRBV6-5 and TRBJ2-5; TRBD1 matches 8 bases. Per germline, CDR1 MNHEY and CDR2 SVGAGI. The V and J ends lost 8 bases and 5 bases, in that order; junction bases with no gene match: 10. This CDR3 comprises 14 residues. CDR3 region: CASLQGARRETQYF. The CDR3 DNA sequence: TGTGCCAGCCTCCAGGGGGCACGTAGGGAGACCCAGTACTTC.

The V gene is TRBV19, the J gene TRBJ1-1, with TRBD1 as a possible D gene (5 bases). The germline V gene encodes CDR1 LNHDA and CDR2 SQIVND (reference sequence). The CDR3 covers 13 residues. V was trimmed by 5 bases and J by 4 bases, leaving 11 bases between them. Here the CDR3 reads CASSAPGGTEAFF. In DNA form, the CDR3 reads TGTGCCAGTAGTGCCCCCGGGGGCACTGAAGCTTTCTTT.

The V and J genes are TRBV6-5 and TRBJ2-1; perhaps TRBD1 as D (5 bases). Trimming cost V 0 bases and J 7 bases, with 10 bases left between them. The CDR3 covers 14 residues. Germline CDR1 reads MNHEY; CDR2 reads SVGAGI. The CDR3 here is CASSYSTGRNEQFF. CDR3 nucleotide sequence: TGTGCCAGCAGTTACTCAACAGGCCGGAATGAGCAGTTCTTC.

The chain carries TRBV24-1 and TRBJ1-4; 9 bases match TRBD1. V shed 3 bases and J 8 bases; nucleotides not matched to a gene: 9. CDR1 is KGHDR and CDR2 is SFDVKD in the germline V gene. CDR3 length: 16 residues. CDR3 nucleotide sequence: TGTGCCACCAGTGATGGCCCACAGGGGGCGAAGGAAAAACTGTTTTTT. This sequence encodes CATSDGPQGAKEKLFF.

J is TRBJ1-3 and V is TRBV2, with a tentative D call TRBD1 (5 bases). V dropped 3 bases and J dropped 1 base, with 13 bases sitting between them. The CDR3 extends over 16 amino acids. Germline CDR1 SNHLY, CDR2 FYNNEI. The CDR3 spells CASSDTGAPSGNTIYF. The CDR3, as DNA: TGTGCCAGCAGTGATACAGGCGCCCCTTCTGGAAACACCATATATTTT.

This chain joins TRBV18 and TRBJ1-1, with D unclear. Trimming pared 3 bases from V and 4 bases from J, leaving 12 bases between. Looked up from germline, CDR1 is KGHSH and CDR2 is LQKENI. The CDR3 has 14 residues. The CDR3 sequence: CASSPPGLGTEAFF. The CDR3 nucleotides are TGTGCCAGCTCACCGCCGGGGTTGGGCACTGAAGCTTTCTTT.

The chain uses TRBV6-6 and TRBJ1-3; TRBD1 agrees at 7 bases. CDR1 is MNHNY, CDR2 SVGAGI, per germline (reference sequence). V lost 6 bases and J lost 0; bases outside the gene matches: 20. The CDR3 has 20 amino acids. This chain's CDR3 is CASSTPNDRDGAPSGNTIYF. The DNA for the CDR3 is TGTGCCAGCAGCACTCCGAATGACAGGGATGGTGCCCCCTCTGGAAACACCATATATTTT.

The chain carries TRBV7-2 and TRBJ2-7, with D perhaps assigned TRBD1 or TRBD2 (5 bases each). The CDR3 spans 15 residues. The V end lost 0 bases, the J end lost 3 bases, and 12 bases lay between the germline ends. Germline-derived CDR1 and CDR2 are SGHTA and FQGNSA. CDR3 loop: CASSLAPGPLYEQYF. The CDR3 DNA reads as TGTGCCAGCAGCTTAGCGCCGGGACCGCTCTACGAGCAGTACTTC.

This chain connects TRBV24-1 to TRBJ2-3; D is possibly TRBD2 (6 bases). V lost 6 bases to trimming and J lost 5 bases, with 14 bases between them. Germline values: CDR1 KGHDR, CDR2 SFDVKD. The CDR3 covers 14 residues. CDR3 region: CATSKAGGEDTQYF. CDR3 bases: TGTGCCACCAGTAAGGCGGGCGGGGAAGATACGCAGTATTTT.

The chain has TRBV18 and TRBJ1-2; 10 positions match TRBD1. V shed 1 base, J shed 8 bases, and the junction held 7 bases outside the gene matches. Germline V gene sequence: CDR1 KGHSH, CDR2 LQKENI. The length of the CDR3 is 15 residues. The DNA of the CDR3 is TGTGCCAGCTCACCACGGGGACAGGGGAGTGGGGGCTACACCTTC. This encodes CASSPRGQGSGGYTF.